Below, 6 T cell receptor beta chains from the same sample are listed, as sequenced in a study of Ad26.COV2.S vaccination and SARS-CoV-2 variants. This sample's treatment: around 19 received Ad26.COV2.S at low or high dose, single or two shots; about 5 received placebo; per-sample allocation not given. Repertoires come from day 63 after the first vaccine or placebo injection. Sequenced by immunoSEQ multiplex PCR; TCRdb stores in-frame clones only, minus some. Among under 300,000 clones, around 88% were seen once, and the ten largest hold approximately 3%. Sequencing was performed on peripheral blood, taken in a trial of Ad26.COV2.S vaccine versus placebo. The origin of the receptors is a person between 18 and 65 years old who received the Ad26.COV2.S COVID-19 vaccine or a placebo.

This clone was recorded once. The rearrangement links TRBV5-1 to TRBJ2-3; D unclear. Per the germline V gene, CDR1 is SGHRS and CDR2 is YFSETQ. The CDR3 runs 13 residues. V lost 7 bases, J lost 0 bases, and 9 bases lay in between. The CDR3 nucleotides read TGCGCCAGCTGCCACCCTAGCACAGATACGCAGTATTTT. Protein sequence: CASCHPSTDTQYF. The full variable domain, with the rest looked up from reference TRBV5-1 and TRBJ2-3, is KAGVTQTPRYLIKTRGQQVTLSCSPISGHRSVSWYQQTPGQGLQFLFEYFSETQRNKGNFPGRFSGRQFSNSRSEMNVSTLELGDSALYLCASCHPSTDTQYFGPGTRLTVL.

The rearrangement links TRBV5-4 to TRBJ2-2; D may correspond to TRBD1 or TRBD2 (5 bases each). Germline CDR1 SGHNT, CDR2 YYREEE (reference sequence). The CDR3 contains 18 residues. V dropped 4 bases and J dropped 3 bases, with 22 bases sitting between them. This chain's CDR3 is CASSPPGQGAWDTGELFF. CDR3 DNA sequence: TGTGCCAGCAGCCCCCCGGGGCAGGGAGCTTGGGACACCGGGGAGCTGTTTTTT.

The gene calls are TRBV14 and TRBJ1-2, with D maybe TRBD1 (5 bases). V was trimmed by 2 bases and J by 4 bases, leaving 11 bases between them. The CDR3 loop spans 14 amino acids. CDR1 and CDR2 (germline): SGHDN, FVKESK. The CDR3 coding sequence is TGTGCCAGCAGCCAAACGCCAGGGACCTATGGCTACACCTTC. This translates into CASSQTPGTYGYTF.

The chain recombines TRBV7-3 with TRBJ2-1; 10 bases are a match to TRBD2. Germline values: CDR1 SGHTA, CDR2 FQGTGA. Losses at the gene ends were 1 base for V and 5 bases for J; bases not matched to a gene: 2. The CDR3 length is 15 residues. In nucleotides, the CDR3 is TGTGCCAGCAGCTTAAAAGCGGGGGGGAACAATGAGCAGTTCTTC. It encodes CASSLKAGGNNEQFF.

This clone was observed a handful of times. V usage is TRBV10-2 and J usage is TRBJ2-5; 8 bases agree with TRBD2. J gave up 1 base and V 0 bases, and 4 bases lay outside the gene matches. CDR1 is WSHSY and CDR2 is SAAADI in the germline V gene. The length of the CDR3 is 16 residues. CDR3 nucleotides: TGCGCCAGCAGTGAGTCTCACGCGGGGGGCCAAGAGACCCAGTACTTC. Its translation is CASSESHAGGQETQYF.

CDR3 region: CASTLREVYGYTF. The CDR3 DNA is TGTGCCAGCACCCTGCGCGAGGTCTATGGCTACACCTTC. The chain combines TRBV6-5 with TRBJ1-2; D not resolved. The CDR3 has 13 amino acids. V was clipped by 7 bases and J by 4 bases, with 13 bases between them. CDR1 and CDR2 from the germline V gene are MNHEY and SVGAGI.